Described below is a single T cell receptor (beta chain) sequence and its context. This entry belongs to a study of PD-L1 blockade in urothelial cancer. Overall study: Patients began atezolizumab, 1,200 mg intravenously every 3 weeks, in the mid-2010s. Blood analysis was done at 3 weeks (second dose) and 6 weeks after treatment began. Blood samples contained a median about 150,000 T cells.

Time point specified: pretreatment peripheral blood. The length of the CDR3 is 15 residues. The germline gives CDR1 SGDLS, CDR2 YYNGEE. Trimming removed 4 bases from V and 2 bases from J, with 15 bases in between. Every PCR was spiked with synthetic TCR analog templates. Only in-frame clones appear in the TCRdb table, and some are missing; sequencing was by immunoSEQ multiplex PCR. Seen here are around 50,000 clones, over 65% observed once, and the top ten hold about 1.2%. This sequence was found in a man between 45 and 60 years old with urothelial cancer. Sequencing used PBMCs, obtained around atezolizumab (anti-PD-L1) treatment. The V and J genes are TRBV9 and TRBJ2-5; perhaps TRBD1 as D (6 bases). The chain's CDR3 is CASSTSPGQQETQYF. CDR3 DNA sequence: TGTGCCAGCAGCACTAGTCCCGGACAGCAAGAGACCCAGTACTTC.